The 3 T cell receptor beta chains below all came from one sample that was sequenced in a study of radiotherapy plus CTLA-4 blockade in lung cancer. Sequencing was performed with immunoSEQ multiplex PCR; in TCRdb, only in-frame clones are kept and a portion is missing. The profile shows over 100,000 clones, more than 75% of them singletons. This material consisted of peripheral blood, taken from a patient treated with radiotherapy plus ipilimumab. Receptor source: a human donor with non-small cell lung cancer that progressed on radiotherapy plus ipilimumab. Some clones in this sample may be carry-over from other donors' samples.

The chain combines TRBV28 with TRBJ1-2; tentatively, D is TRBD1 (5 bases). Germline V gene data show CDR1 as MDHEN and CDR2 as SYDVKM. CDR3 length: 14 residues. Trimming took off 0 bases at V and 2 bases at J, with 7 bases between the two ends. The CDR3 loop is CASSLWDTNYGYTF. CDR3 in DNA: TGTGCCAGCAGTTTATGGGACACCAACTATGGCTACACCTTC.

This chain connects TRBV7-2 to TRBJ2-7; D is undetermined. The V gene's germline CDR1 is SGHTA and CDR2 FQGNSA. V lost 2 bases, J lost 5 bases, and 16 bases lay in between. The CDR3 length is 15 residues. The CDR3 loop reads CASSLNGGVINEQYF. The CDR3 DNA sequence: TGTGCCAGCAGCTTAAATGGCGGAGTAATCAACGAGCAGTACTTC.

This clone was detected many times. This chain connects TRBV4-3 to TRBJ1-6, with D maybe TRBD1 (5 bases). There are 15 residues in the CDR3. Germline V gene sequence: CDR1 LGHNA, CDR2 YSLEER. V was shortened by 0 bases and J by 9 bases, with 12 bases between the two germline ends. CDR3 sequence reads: CASSQEAGLGSPLHF. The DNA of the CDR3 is TGCGCCAGCAGCCAAGAGGCAGGGCTAGGTTCACCCCTCCACTTT.